This entry lists 7 T cell receptor beta chains sequenced from one sample in a study of control samples from healthy donors and cancer patients. The protocol was immunoSEQ multiplex PCR, while the TCRdb copy is restricted to in-frame clones and leaves out a portion. The sample records about 150,000 clones, approximately 94% being singletons. Sequencing was carried out using blood. These receptors were obtained from a woman in her forties in good health.

The gene calls are TRBV18 and TRBJ2-3; 8 positions agree with TRBD1. The CDR3 is 16 residues long. V lost 6 bases to trimming and J lost 0 bases; unmatched junction nucleotides: 8. Germline V lookup: CDR1 KGHSH, CDR2 LQKENI. The CDR3 reads CASSPNRGISTDTQYF. The CDR3 DNA reads as TGTGCCAGCTCGCCTAACAGGGGGATTAGCACAGATACGCAGTATTTT.

J is TRBJ1-3 and V is TRBV19; D unresolved. Trimming pared 9 bases from V and 4 bases from J, leaving 13 bases between. The CDR3 consists of 13 residues. The germline gives CDR1 LNHDA, CDR2 SQIVND (reference sequence). The CDR3 nucleotides are TGTGCCAGCCCCTCCCTGGGGGGAAACACCATATATTTT. Protein sequence: CASPSLGGNTIYF.

The V gene is TRBV3-1 (or the pseudogene TRBV3-2), the J gene TRBJ2-1, with D unresolved. Germline lookup yields CDR1 LGHDT and CDR2 YNNKEL (reference sequence). V lost 0 bases, J lost 4 bases, and 13 bases lay in between. This CDR3 is built from 16 residues. CDR3 sequence: CASSQELRKRYNEQFF. CDR3 in DNA: TGTGCCAGCAGCCAAGAGTTGAGGAAGCGATACAATGAGCAGTTCTTC.

This chain joins TRBV27 and TRBJ1-5; D call uncertain. Trimming removed 4 bases at V and 2 bases at J, with 9 bases between. Germline CDR1 reads MNHEY; CDR2 reads SMNVEV (reference sequence). The CDR3 is made up of 14 amino acids. The CDR3 region is CASSWGRGNQPQHF. The CDR3 region has the DNA TGTGCCAGCAGTTGGGGAAGGGGCAATCAGCCCCAGCATTTT.

This chain connects TRBV2 to TRBJ1-5; TRBD1 matches at 7 bases. Germline trimming cut 7 bases from V and 0 bases from J; bases unmatched to any gene: 3. The CDR3 is made up of 14 amino acids. Germline V gives CDR1 SNHLY, CDR2 FYNNEI. The CDR3 sequence: CASKQGYSNQPQHF. CDR3 nucleotide sequence: TGTGCCAGCAAACAGGGGTATAGCAATCAGCCCCAGCATTTT.

The CDR3 protein is CASSIPDPNEKLFF. The CDR3 region has the DNA TGTGCCAGTAGTATCCCTGATCCGAATGAAAAACTGTTTTTT. The chain joins TRBV19 to TRBJ1-4; D call uncertain. The CDR3 has 14 amino acids. V shed 3 bases and J shed 5 bases, with 10 bases lying between them. The germline gives CDR1 LNHDA, CDR2 SQIVND (reference sequence).

The chain combines TRBV10-3 with TRBJ2-1, with TRBD2 identical over 8 bases. With V trimmed by 3 bases and J by 1 base, 5 bases remained unmatched. Germline V CDR1 and CDR2: ENHRY, SYGVKD. There are 16 residues in the CDR3. CDR3 coding DNA: TGTGCCATCAGTGACCCCGGGACTAGATCCTACAATGAGCAGTTCTTC. Amino acids: CAISDPGTRSYNEQFF.